The rows below give T cell receptor beta chains drawn from one sample of a study of vaccination effects on CD4 cells after COVID-19. No antigens are known for them. The data were produced by immunoSEQ multiplex PCR, yet TCRdb's version contains in-frame clones alone and is incomplete. The data contain 9,500 to 15,000 clones, about three quarters of them singletons. The sequences come from CD4+ T cells from PBMCs cultured with SARS-CoV-2 spike peptides, collected after COVID-19 vaccination. The receptors originated from a human donor who received a COVID-19 vaccine. CDR3s include the opening cysteine and the closing phenylalanine or tryptophan. The D gene is left open where the match is weak. The size of a clone is reported for some rows only, either as once, few or many, or as a class for expanded clones.

V gene,J gene,D gene,clone size,CDR3 DNA,CDR3 protein
TRBV5-6,TRBJ2-5,-,-,TGTGCCAGCAGCTTGGCAGGGGTGATCGGAGAGACCCAGTACTTC,CASSLAGVIGETQYF
TRBV10-3,TRBJ1-1,-,few,TGTGCCATCAGTGAGAATGTGGAGACTGAAGCTTTCTTT,CAISENVETEAFF
TRBV7-2,TRBJ1-2,-,-,TGTGCCAGCAGCCGCGCCCCTCTAAACTCCTATGGCTACACCTTC,CASSRAPLNSYGYTF
TRBV4-1,TRBJ2-5,TRBD1,-,TGCGCCAGCAGCGCCCGGGGACAGGGAGGGAGGGTACCCCAAGAGACCCAGTACTTC,CASSARGQGGRVPQETQYF
TRBV7-9,TRBJ1-3,TRBD1,few,TGTGCCAGCAGCTCCAGGGGGTCTCCTGGAAACACCATATATTTT,CASSSRGSPGNTIYF
TRBV9,TRBJ1-5,-,few,TGTGCCAGCAGCCGTTCCCACAGCTTTCCAGGACACGGCAATCAGCCCCAGCATTTT,CASSRSHSFPGHGNQPQHF
TRBV6-5,TRBJ2-7,TRBD1,-,TGTGCCAGCAATCGGGACAGGGGAATGGACGAGCAGTACTTC,CASNRDRGMDEQYF
TRBV30,TRBJ1-5,-,-,TGTGCCTGTTCCAGGGTAGGTCAGCCCCAGCATTTT,CACSRVGQPQHF
TRBV2,TRBJ1-4,-,once,TGTGCCAGCAAAAGGGGAGTAGGGTCTAATGAAAAACTGTTTTTT,CASKRGVGSNEKLFF
TRBV6-4,TRBJ2-2,TRBD2,-,TGTGCCAGCAGTGACTCCGGGACTAGCGGGGCCGGGGAGCTGTTTTTT,CASSDSGTSGAGELFF
TRBV18,TRBJ2-5,-,-,TGTGCCAGCTCACCGAACAGGGCTCAAGAGACCCAGTACTTC,CASSPNRAQETQYF